Listed below are T cell receptor beta chains from one sample, sequenced in a study of Ad26.COV2.S vaccination and SARS-CoV-2 variants. TCRdb keeps only in-frame clones here, not all; method: immunoSEQ multiplex PCR. The sample carries hundreds of thousands of clones, 89% recorded once. The source was peripheral blood, collected in a trial of Ad26.COV2.S vaccine versus placebo. All receptors derive from a person between 18 and 65 years old who received the Ad26.COV2.S COVID-19 vaccine or a placebo. Each CDR3 is given with its conserved first and last residue. A D gene is named only where the DNA matches it firmly. Clone size, where shown, is once, few, many, or a class for clones that have expanded.

NA	NA	TRBV2	TRBJ2-1	TGTGCCAGCAGTGTCGCGAGCGCGAGGTACAATGAGCAGTTCTTC	CASSVASARYNEQFF
NA	NA	TRBV19	TRBJ2-3	TGTGCCAGTAACTATGGGGCGGTAAGCACAGATACGCAGTATTTT	CASNYGAVSTDTQYF
NA	NA	TRBV6-5	TRBJ2-1	TGTGCCAGCAGTCCCAGGGGCCGGAGGTCCAATGAGCAGTTCTTC	CASSPRGRRSNEQFF
NA	NA	TRBV7-9	TRBJ2-5	TGTGCCAGCAGCTTAAGGGCCCAAGAGACCCAGTACTTC	CASSLRAQETQYF
NA	NA	TRBV5-8	TRBJ2-1	TGTGCCAGCAGCTTGATCCTAGCCCTCTCCTACAATGAGCAGTTCTTC	CASSLILALSYNEQFF
NA	TRBD2	TRBV23-1	TRBJ2-1	TGCGCCAGCAGTCAGGGCGGGAGTATCAACAATGAGCAGTTCTTC	CASSQGGSINNEQFF
NA	TRBD2	TRBV4-3	TRBJ2-3	TGCGCCAGCAGCCAGGCCGGGACTAGCGCTACGCAGTATTTT	CASSQAGTSATQYF
NA	TRBD1	TRBV5-1	TRBJ2-7	TGCGCCAGCAGCCCACTGGATATGACAGGGGGATTCTACGAGCAGTACTTC	CASSPLDMTGGFYEQYF
NA	TRBD2	TRBV4-3	TRBJ2-1	TGCGCCAGCAGCCCATTCATGGGACTAGCGGGAGAAGATGAGCAGTTCTTC	CASSPFMGLAGEDEQFF
NA	TRBD1	TRBV4-2	TRBJ2-7	TGTGCCAGCAGCCAGGTACCGGGACAGGGGACCCACGAGCAGTACTTC	CASSQVPGQGTHEQYF
NA	NA	TRBV29-1	TRBJ2-3	TGCAGCGTTGAGGAACCTCTCCTCCAGGGTACGCAGTATTTT	CSVEEPLLQGTQYF
once	NA	TRBV7-9	TRBJ2-1	TGTGCCAGCAGCTCAGTTTGGCGGACTATCTGGGATGAGCAGTTCTTC	CASSSVWRTIWDEQFF
NA	NA	TRBV19	TRBJ2-3	TGTGCCAGTAGTATAAGCGGTTTAGATACGCAGTATTTT	CASSISGLDTQYF
NA	NA	TRBV7-9	TRBJ2-2	TGTGCCAGCAGCTTAACCCCTCTGTACACCGGGGAGCTGTTTTTT	CASSLTPLYTGELFF
NA	TRBD2	TRBV5-1	TRBJ2-1	TGCGCCAGCAGGGGGTTAGGGACTAGAATTCCGGAGCAGTTCTTC	CASRGLGTRIPEQFF
NA	NA	TRBV7-2	TRBJ2-2	TGTGCCAGCAGCACCCGGGCCCCGCGGCAAGACACCGGGGAGCTGTTTTTT	CASSTRAPRQDTGELFF